These 13 T cell receptor beta chains originate from one sample sequenced in a study of control samples from healthy donors and cancer patients. TCRdb keeps only in-frame clones here, not all; method: immunoSEQ multiplex PCR. The table shows about 160,000 clones, with 96% occurring only once. Sequenced: blood. The receptor source for this set is a young woman in good health.

The rearrangement joins TRBV18 to TRBJ2-1; no firm D call. Trimming took off 0 bases at V and 3 bases at J, with 3 bases between the two ends. The germline gives CDR1 KGHSH, CDR2 LQKENI. CDR3 length: 13 amino acids. The CDR3 spells CASSPPSYNEQFF. DNA for the CDR3: TGTGCCAGCTCACCACCGAGCTACAATGAGCAGTTCTTC.

V and J are TRBV11-2 and TRBJ2-3; no clear D. Germline assignment: CDR1 SGHAT and CDR2 FQNNGV. The ends were cut back, 0 bases at V and 1 base at J, with 11 bases in the middle. The CDR3 runs to 16 residues. In DNA form, the CDR3 reads TGTGCCAGCAGCTTAGAGGAAGTAGCAGGCACAGATACGCAGTATTTT. Its translation is CASSLEEVAGTDTQYF.

This chain uses TRBV30 with TRBJ1-1; D not resolved. Germline CDR1 reads GTSNPN; CDR2 reads SVGIG (reference sequence). The V and J ends lost 4 bases and 2 bases respectively, with 8 bases between them. The CDR3 spans 12 residues. The CDR3 loop is CAWTQENTEAFF. CDR3 nucleotides: TGTGCCTGGACCCAAGAAAACACTGAAGCTTTCTTT.

This clone was seen once. V is TRBV3-1 (or the pseudogene TRBV3-2) and J is TRBJ2-2, with D unresolved. This CDR3 region has 12 residues. Trimming left V 8 bases short and J 8 bases short, with 12 bases between. Germline CDR1 reads LGHDT; CDR2 reads YNNKEL (reference sequence). The CDR3 is CASVPSTGELFF. CDR3 nucleotides: TGTGCCAGCGTTCCATCCACGGGGGAGCTGTTTTTT.

This chain connects TRBV6-5 to TRBJ1-1, with TRBD1 identical over 8 bases. The CDR3 has 11 amino acids. The germline V gene has CDR1 MNHEY and CDR2 SVGAGI. Losses at the gene ends were 6 bases for V and 9 bases for J; bases not matched to a gene: 3. CDR3 coding DNA: TGTGCCAGCAGCAGACAGGGGCAAGCTTTCTTT. Translating it yields CASSRQGQAFF.

The chain recombines TRBV27 with TRBJ2-7; 9 nucleotides match TRBD2. The V gene's germline CDR1 is MNHEY and CDR2 SMNVEV (reference sequence). CDR3 size: 15 residues. Germline trimming cut 2 bases from V and 1 base from J; bases unmatched to any gene: 3. The CDR3 nucleotides read TGTGCCAGCAGTTTAGAAAGCGGGAGGTCCTACGAGCAGTACTTC. This encodes CASSLESGRSYEQYF.

Here the CDR3 DNA reads TGTGCCAGCAGTCGCCAGGCGGGTGGGATTGAAAAACTGTTTTTT. Residues: CASSRQAGGIEKLFF. The chain is built from TRBV3-1 (or the pseudogene TRBV3-2) and TRBJ1-4; D is unclear. Per germline, CDR1 LGHDT and CDR2 YNNKEL (reference sequence). The CDR3 sequence is 15 residues long. The germline V and J ends were trimmed by 6 bases and 7 bases, with 18 bases remaining between them.

The chain uses TRBV5-1 and TRBJ1-2; 10 bases line up with TRBD1. Germline values: CDR1 SGHRS, CDR2 YFSETQ. V lost 0 bases to trimming and J lost 5 bases; unmatched junction nucleotides: 7. The CDR3 consists of 16 residues. CDR3 amino acids: CASSLERQGAPYGYTF. The DNA of the CDR3 is TGCGCCAGCAGCTTGGAAAGACAGGGGGCGCCTTATGGCTACACCTTC.

The gene calls are TRBV28 and TRBJ1-1; no definite D call. Trimming cost V 6 bases and J 1 base, with 12 bases left between them. Germline V lookup: CDR1 MDHEN, CDR2 SYDVKM. The CDR3 consists of 14 residues. The chain's CDR3 is CASRMNRRNTEAFF. In DNA form, the CDR3 reads TGTGCCAGCAGGATGAATCGGCGGAACACTGAAGCTTTCTTT.

The gene calls are TRBV3-1 (or the pseudogene TRBV3-2) and TRBJ2-3, with no clear D. The germline V gene has CDR1 LGHDT and CDR2 YNNKEL (reference sequence). CDR3 length equals 13 residues. V gave up 6 bases and J gave up 4 bases, with 11 bases separating them. CDR3 coding DNA: TGTGCCAGCAGGCCGCATGCGGCAGATACGCAGTATTTT. Translating gives CASRPHAADTQYF.

The chain has TRBV28 and TRBJ2-7, with D perhaps matching TRBD1 (7 bases). Trimming removed 2 bases at V and 4 bases at J, with 18 bases between. The germline gives CDR1 MDHEN, CDR2 SYDVKM. The CDR3 contains 16 residues. For the CDR3, the DNA is TGTGCCAGCAGTTTAACCACAGGGGAGGTACCTTACGAGCAGTACTTC. It yields the protein CASSLTTGEVPYEQYF.

The chain links TRBV6-6 to TRBJ2-1, with D maybe TRBD1 (5 bases). CDR3 length equals 15 residues. Deletions cut 0 bases from V and 0 bases from J, with 6 bases between. Germline values: CDR1 MNHNY, CDR2 SVGAGI (reference sequence). Here the CDR3 DNA reads TGTGCCAGCAGTTACTCAAGGGGCTCCTACAATGAGCAGTTCTTC. It encodes CASSYSRGSYNEQFF.

The rearrangement uses TRBV28 and TRBJ2-2, with 7 positions matching TRBD2. Germline V CDR1 and CDR2: MDHEN, SYDVKM. The CDR3 consists of 17 residues. The V and J ends lost 3 bases and 1 base, in that order; junction bases with no gene match: 8. CDR3 region: CASSFPSSGKNTGELFF. Written as DNA, the CDR3 is TGTGCCAGCAGTTTCCCCTCAAGCGGGAAGAACACCGGGGAGCTGTTTTTT.